This TCR beta chain was recorded in a study of shared clonotypes between healthy human individuals. Study results and limitations: As a rule, naive subsets had a larger estimated richness than memory subsets.

The data were produced by immunoSEQ multiplex PCR, yet TCRdb's version contains in-frame clones alone and is incomplete. The sample shows around 600,000 clones, 85% to 95% of them seen only once. Worth noting for this clone: Its antigen is still unknown.

Terminally differentiated effector memory CD45RA+ cells were excluded by CCR7 positive selection of CD45RO-negative cells. V dropped 6 bases and J dropped 6 bases, with 26 bases sitting between them. The V gene's germline CDR1 is MDHEN and CDR2 SYDVKM. This CDR3 spans 18 amino acids. The sequence derives from a woman in her 30s in good health. The chain carries TRBV28 and TRBJ2-2; D perhaps matches TRBD2 (5 bases). Sequenced sample: naive CD8+ T cells sorted from blood. In DNA form, the CDR3 reads TGTGCCAGCAGCCCTCAAGAAACCGGACGCTGGGGAGCCGGGGAGCTGTTTTTT. It is translated as CASSPQETGRWGAGELFF.